The 22 T cell receptor beta chains in this list originate from one sample, sequenced in a study of blood T cell repertoires in COVID-19 (dated by TCRdb to about 2020). To prepare the library, the immunoSEQ multiplex PCR assay was applied. TCRdb retrieved this table from immuneACCESS and kept in-frame rearrangements only. Not all clones are present; in checked studies, unresolved V genes account for under half, and no reason is known for the remainder. This sample lists about 170,000 clones; over 85% were detected once. 4.5% to 5.5% of the sample is taken by the ten largest. The sample was peripheral blood. Receptor source: a woman in her fifties or sixties with acute or convalescent COVID-19.

This clone turned up a few times. This chain connects TRBV9 to TRBJ1-2; D not certain. Germline V gives CDR1 SGDLS, CDR2 YYNGEE. Trimming cost V 4 bases and J 8 bases, with 18 bases left between them. The CDR3 length is 14 residues. CDR3 sequence (DNA): TGTGCCAGCAGCACATTAACGGCTGGGAGCGGCTACACCTTC. This gives the protein CASSTLTAGSGYTF.

The rearrangement uses TRBV7-2 and TRBJ1-3; D gene unclear. Germline V lookup: CDR1 SGHTA, CDR2 FQGNSA. This CDR3 contains 15 residues. Trimming pared 4 bases from V and 5 bases from J, leaving 15 bases between. CDR3: CASSSLQLSRNTIYF. The CDR3 DNA is TGTGCCAGCAGCTCCTTACAGCTAAGTCGAAACACCATATATTTT.

The CDR3 DNA follows: TGTGCCAGCTCACCTGGAAGCGGGTCAGATACGCAGTATTTT. Translating it yields CASSPGSGSDTQYF. The genes are TRBV18 and TRBJ2-3; a weak D match, TRBD2 (6 bases). CDR3 length: 14 residues. Germline V gene data show CDR1 as KGHSH and CDR2 as LQKENI. V lost 3 bases and J lost 4, with 11 bases in between.

The chain couples TRBV28 to TRBJ1-5, with 7 bases identical to TRBD1. The CDR3 is made up of 16 amino acids. Germline V gene sequence: CDR1 MDHEN, CDR2 SYDVKM. The ends lost 2 bases at V and 5 bases at J; junction bases unmatched: 9. The CDR3 bases are TGTGCCAGCAGTTTAGCCTCTTCGACAGGGTATCAGCCCCAGCATTTT. Protein product: CASSLASSTGYQPQHF.

This clone has just one count. J is TRBJ2-6 and V is TRBV7-8; 10 bases are shared with TRBD2. The germline gives CDR1 SGHVS, CDR2 FQNEAQ. Unmatched junction bases numbered 9, after V lost 1 base and J lost 0 bases. The CDR3 spans 20 residues. CDR3: CASSLESGRALDSGANVLTF. The CDR3 nucleotides are TGTGCCAGCAGCTTAGAAAGCGGGAGGGCCCTTGACTCTGGGGCCAACGTCCTGACTTTC.

The chain carries TRBV3-1 (or the pseudogene TRBV3-2) and TRBJ2-1, with D tentatively TRBD1 (5 bases). V was trimmed by 2 bases and J by 6 bases, leaving 11 bases between them. Germline V lookup: CDR1 LGHDT, CDR2 YNNKEL (reference sequence). CDR3 size: 14 residues. In nucleotides, the CDR3 is TGTGCCAGCAGCCAACAGGGATTGAGCAATGAGCAGTTCTTC. Its translation is CASSQQGLSNEQFF.

The genes are TRBV15 and TRBJ1-1; 7 nucleotides line up with TRBD1. Germline CDR1 LNHNV, CDR2 YYDKDF (reference sequence). Trimming at V came to 5 bases and at J to 2 bases, leaving 5 bases not matched to a gene. The CDR3 runs 14 residues. CDR3 bases: TGTGCCACCAGCCGGGACAGATCAAACACTGAAGCTTTCTTT. It specifies CATSRDRSNTEAFF.

This chain links TRBV9 with TRBJ2-2; D is possibly TRBD2 (5 bases). Germline CDR1 reads SGDLS; CDR2 reads YYNGEE. V was pared by 4 bases and J by 1 base, with 14 bases between. The CDR3 totals 16 residues. This chain's CDR3 is CASSPQARGNTGELFF. Here the CDR3 DNA reads TGTGCCAGCAGCCCCCAAGCTCGGGGGAACACCGGGGAGCTGTTTTTT.

The chain recombines TRBV5-4 with TRBJ2-1; D is ambiguous. V was clipped by 0 bases and J by 8 bases, with 9 bases between them. The CDR3 has 13 amino acids. The germline CDR1 and CDR2 sequences are SGHNT and YYREEE (reference sequence). This CDR3 is CASSLVGRDEQFF. In nucleotides, the CDR3 is TGTGCCAGCAGCTTGGTGGGTCGGGATGAGCAGTTCTTC.

This chain joins TRBV30 and TRBJ1-1; no firm D call. The V end was cut by 2 bases, the J end by 4 bases, with 8 bases between. Germline CDR1 is GTSNPN and CDR2 is SVGIG (reference sequence). CDR3 length: 12 amino acids. This CDR3 reads CAWSISATEAFF. CDR3 DNA: TGTGCCTGGAGTATCAGTGCCACTGAAGCTTTCTTT.

This clone was counted a single time. The chain combines TRBV6-5 with TRBJ1-2; a possible D gene is TRBD1 (5 bases). V lost 6 bases and J 1 base, leaving 12 bases between the germline ends. Germline V gene lookup returns CDR1 MNHEY and CDR2 SVGAGI. CDR3 length: 14 residues. The CDR3 sequence: CASRKVGGNYGYTF. The DNA for the CDR3 is TGTGCCAGCAGAAAGGTCGGGGGTAACTATGGCTACACCTTC.

This chain uses TRBV11-2 with TRBJ2-5; weak D call: TRBD2 (7 bases). Germline V gene sequence: CDR1 SGHAT, CDR2 FQNNGV. The CDR3 runs 16 residues. The germline V and J ends were trimmed by 5 bases and 3 bases, with 19 bases remaining between them. The CDR3 DNA is TGTGCCAGCAGCCGGAGGCGGGGAGGGGGGGAAGAGACCCAGTACTTC. This codes for CASSRRRGGGEETQYF.

The CDR3 protein is CASSQDRGTGLCEQYF. The CDR3 DNA is TGTGCCAGCAGCCAAGATCGCGGGACAGGCCTGTGTGAGCAGTACTTC. The V gene is TRBV14, the J gene TRBJ2-7, with 8 bases identical to TRBD1. V trimming: 0 bases; J trimming: 7 bases; junction bases outside the gene matches: 11. This CDR3 has 16 residues. From germline, CDR1 is SGHDN and CDR2 FVKESK.

The chain uses TRBV7-6 and TRBJ1-3, with a weak D call TRBD1 (5 bases). CDR3 length: 15 amino acids. The germline gives CDR1 SGHVS, CDR2 FNYEAQ. V was trimmed by 2 bases and J by 2 bases, leaving 10 bases between them. The CDR3: CASSLRPGTGNTIYF. The CDR3 DNA reads TGTGCCAGCAGCTTACGTCCAGGGACTGGAAACACCATATATTTT.

V and J are TRBV11-2 and TRBJ1-1; D possibly corresponds to TRBD1 (5 bases). Trimming removed 1 base from V and 4 bases from J, with 10 bases in between. The CDR3 contains 14 residues. The germline V gene has CDR1 SGHAT and CDR2 FQNNGV. CDR3 in DNA: TGTGCCAGCAGCTTAGTGGGAGGGGTCACTGAAGCTTTCTTT. It translates to CASSLVGGVTEAFF.

J is TRBJ1-2 and V is TRBV29-1; D gene unclear. Trimming took 2 bases from V and 7 from J, leaving 17 bases between them. From germline, CDR1 is SQVTM and CDR2 ANQGSEA. This CDR3 region has 14 residues. The CDR3 spells CSVEFRRGSSGYTF. The CDR3 DNA follows: TGCAGCGTTGAATTCCGTCGGGGTTCCAGTGGCTACACCTTC. Using reference TRBV29-1 and TRBJ1-2 for the parts outside the CDR3, the full variable domain is SAVISQKPSRDICQRGTSLTIQCQVDSQVTMMFWYRQQPGQSLTLIATANQGSEATYESGFVIDKFPISRPNLTFSTLTVSNMSPEDSSIYLCSVEFRRGSSGYTFGSGTRLTVV.

This sequence joins TRBV7-9 and TRBJ2-1, with 8 bases aligning to TRBD1. The germline gives CDR1 SEHNR, CDR2 FQNEAQ (reference sequence). The CDR3 runs to 13 residues. V dropped 1 base and J dropped 10; count of bases not matched to a gene: 3. In nucleotides, the CDR3 is TGTGCCAGCAGCTTAGGGACAGGGTACGAGCAGTTCTTC. Protein product: CASSLGTGYEQFF.

V usage is TRBV30 and J usage is TRBJ1-4, with unresolved D. Trimming cost V 0 bases and J 13 bases, with 12 bases left between them. Per the germline V gene, CDR1 is GTSNPN and CDR2 is SVGIG (reference sequence). This CDR3 spans 12 amino acids. CDR3 DNA: TGTGCCTGGAGTGTAAGCAGGTCACCACTGTTTTTT. It yields the protein CAWSVSRSPLFF.

The rearrangement links TRBV5-1 to TRBJ1-6; 8 bases fit TRBD1. CDR1 and CDR2 from the germline V gene are SGHRS and YFSETQ. V trimming: 4 bases; J trimming: 8 bases; junction bases outside the gene matches: 20. CDR3 length equals 19 residues. CDR3 bases: TGCGCCAGCAGCCTAATCGCCCCAGGGGGCGGGAAGGCGGATTCACCCCTCCACTTT. Its translation: CASSLIAPGGGKADSPLHF.

This clone appeared a single time. The J gene is TRBJ1-1, the V gene TRBV7-9; unclear D gene. The CDR3 totals 13 residues. Germline CDR1 and CDR2: SEHNR and FQNEAQ (reference sequence). Trimming removed 4 bases at V and 11 bases at J, with 17 bases between. The CDR3 protein is CASSSWVPRWAFF. DNA for the CDR3: TGTGCCAGCAGCTCCTGGGTTCCCAGGTGGGCTTTCTTT. Full variable domain (missing parts from reference TRBV7-9 and TRBJ1-1): DTGVSQNPRHKITKRGQNVTFRCDPISEHNRLYWYRQTLGQGPEFLTYFQNEAQLEKSRLLSDRFSAERPKGSFSTLEIQRTEQGDSAMYLCASSSWVPRWAFFGQGTRLTVV.

The gene calls are TRBV19 and TRBJ1-5, with D possibly TRBD1 on 5 matching bases. The CDR3 loop spans 12 amino acids. Germline CDR1 is LNHDA and CDR2 is SQIVND (reference sequence). The V gene lost 8 bases and the J gene lost 7 bases, with 12 bases spanning the gap. CDR3 sequence: CASAEGAQPQHF. CDR3 coding DNA: TGTGCCAGTGCCGAAGGGGCGCAGCCCCAGCATTTT. The entire variable domain, with the rest obtained from reference TRBV19 and TRBJ1-5, is as follows: DGGITQSPKYLFRKEGQNVTLSCEQNLNHDAMYWYRQDPGQGLRLIYYSQIVNDFQKGDIAEGYSVSREKKESFPLTVTSAQKNPTAFYLCASAEGAQPQHFGDGTRLSIL.

The rearrangement links TRBV28 to TRBJ2-1; 12 bases are shared with TRBD2. V lost 4 bases and J lost 4; bases outside the gene matches: 5. Germline V gives CDR1 MDHEN, CDR2 SYDVKM. The CDR3 covers 16 residues. CDR3: CASSSRLAGVYNEQFF. The CDR3 DNA follows: TGTGCCAGCAGTTCGAGACTAGCGGGAGTTTACAATGAGCAGTTCTTC. Variable domain in full (rest from reference TRBV28 and TRBJ2-1): DVKVTQSSRYLVKRTGEKVFLECVQDMDHENMFWYRQDPGLGLRLIYFSYDVKMKEKGDIPEGYSVSREKKERFSLILESASTNQTSMYLCASSSRLAGVYNEQFFGPGTRLTVL.